The next 24 T cell receptor beta chains were all read from a single sample in a study of T cell changes during pregnancy in multiple sclerosis. TCRdb keeps only in-frame clones here, not all; method: immunoSEQ multiplex PCR. The sample records 45,000 to 55,000 clones, over 80% being singletons. The material sequenced was CD4+ T cells from peripheral blood mononuclear cells, taken after pregnancy. These receptors came from a female donor with multiple sclerosis, enrolled in a pregnancy study.

This clone has just one count. The chain carries TRBV19 and TRBJ2-6, with D perhaps matching TRBD1 (6 bases). Germline V CDR1 and CDR2: LNHDA, SQIVND (reference sequence). Trimming took off 7 bases at V and 1 base at J, with 11 bases between the two ends. The CDR3 totals 15 residues. The CDR3 coding sequence is TGTGCCAGTAATCTCGACAGGTCTGGGGCCAACGTCCTGACTTTC. Amino acid sequence: CASNLDRSGANVLTF.

This clone was seen just once. V gene TRBV28 combines with J gene TRBJ1-4, with D possibly matching TRBD1 (6 bases). The CDR3 covers 16 residues. The ends were cut back, 5 bases at V and 6 bases at J, with 19 bases in the middle. Germline lookup yields CDR1 MDHEN and CDR2 SYDVKM. The CDR3 region has the DNA TGTGCCAGCAGTACCCCCTGGACAGCGGAGGATGAAAAACTGTTTTTT. Translated: CASSTPWTAEDEKLFF.

V is TRBV5-4 and J is TRBJ2-2; D is perhaps TRBD1 (7 bases). The CDR3 consists of 16 residues. Germline CDR1 SGHNT, CDR2 YYREEE (reference sequence). Trimming stripped 0 bases from V and 6 bases from J, with 15 bases between. CDR3 residues: CASSLEGRGRSGELFF. Written as DNA, the CDR3 is TGTGCCAGCAGCTTGGAGGGCAGGGGGAGGTCCGGGGAGCTGTTTTTT.

The chain uses TRBV6-6 and TRBJ2-7; D may be TRBD1 (6 bases). Per the germline V gene, CDR1 is MNHNY and CDR2 is SVGAGI (reference sequence). The V and J ends lost 5 bases and 5 bases respectively, with 19 bases between them. The CDR3 runs to 15 residues. The CDR3 sequence: CASSPFGTLKHEQYF. The CDR3 DNA sequence: TGTGCCAGCAGTCCTTTTGGGACACTAAAGCACGAGCAGTACTTC.

The CDR3 is CASSLAPTGGEADTQYF. The CDR3 nucleotides are TGTGCCAGCAGCTTGGCCCCGACAGGGGGCGAAGCAGATACGCAGTATTTT. The chain couples TRBV5-4 to TRBJ2-3; 10 nucleotides match TRBD1. Losses at the gene ends were 0 bases for V and 4 bases for J; bases not matched to a gene: 8. The CDR3 is made up of 17 amino acids. The germline V gene encodes CDR1 SGHNT and CDR2 YYREEE (reference sequence).

The chain couples TRBV2 to TRBJ1-1, with unresolved D. V gave up 5 bases and J gave up 0 bases, with 4 bases separating them. CDR3 size: 12 residues. The germline gives CDR1 SNHLY, CDR2 FYNNEI. This CDR3 is CASSLMNTEAFF. The CDR3 DNA sequence: TGTGCCAGCAGTCTTATGAACACTGAAGCTTTCTTT.

This chain joins TRBV28 and TRBJ2-1; TRBD2 aligns across 9 bases. CDR1 is MDHEN and CDR2 is SYDVKM in the germline V gene. CDR3 length: 18 amino acids. V lost 6 bases and J lost 3; bases outside the gene matches: 15. The CDR3 loop is CASSGRKQGRGGYNEQFF. The CDR3 DNA is TGTGCCAGCAGCGGCCGAAAACAGGGGCGGGGGGGCTACAATGAGCAGTTCTTC.

The chain couples TRBV7-3 to TRBJ2-2; D might be TRBD2 (5 bases). Germline CDR1 is SGHTA and CDR2 is FQGTGA. The CDR3 is made up of 17 amino acids. The V and J ends lost 2 bases and 3 bases respectively, with 16 bases between them. CDR3 sequence reads: CASSLDVRGLYTGELFF. The CDR3 DNA reads as TGTGCCAGCAGCTTAGATGTTCGAGGACTCTACACCGGGGAGCTGTTTTTT.

The rearrangement links TRBV7-9 to TRBJ2-7; 13 positions match TRBD2. V shed 5 bases, J shed 0 bases, and the junction held 13 bases outside the gene matches. The CDR3 contains 19 residues. Germline loops: CDR1 SEHNR, CDR2 FQNEAQ (reference sequence). The CDR3 protein is CASSHPRRLAGGISYEQYF. Written as DNA, the CDR3 is TGTGCCAGCAGCCATCCGAGACGACTAGCGGGAGGTATCTCCTACGAGCAGTACTTC.

The CDR3 loop is CASSLEGLALDEQFF. CDR3 DNA: TGTGCCAGCAGCTTAGAGGGACTAGCGTTAGATGAGCAGTTCTTC. The V and J genes are TRBV7-9 and TRBJ2-1, with 10 bases aligning to TRBD2. J was trimmed by 8 bases and V by 1 base; bases with no gene match: 5. Germline V lookup: CDR1 SEHNR, CDR2 FQNEAQ (reference sequence). The CDR3 contains 15 residues.

This clone appeared a single time. The chain carries TRBV6-5 and TRBJ1-3; 7 positions agree with TRBD1. Germline assignment: CDR1 MNHEY and CDR2 SVGAGI. V lost 6 bases and J lost 7; bases outside the gene matches: 12. The length of the CDR3 is 15 residues. CDR3 in DNA: TGTGCCAGCAGGATTGGACAGGCTTCTTTCAACACCATATATTTT. This translates into CASRIGQASFNTIYF.

This clone appeared a single time. The rearrangement links TRBV21-1 to TRBJ1-2; TRBD1, as called in the table, went unchecked against the DNA. TRBV21-1 is an annotated pseudogene. The CDR3 is made up of 16 amino acids. The DNA for the CDR3 is TGTGCCAGCAGCAGATCCCGGACAGGGGGGAAGAGTGGCTACACCTTC. This codes for CASSRSRTGGKSGYTF.

V and J are TRBV5-4 and TRBJ2-1; 8 bases map to TRBD2. Germline CDR1 is SGHNT and CDR2 is YYREEE (reference sequence). The J segment lost 4 bases and the V segment lost 4 bases, leaving 4 bases of the junction unmatched. The CDR3 spans 14 residues. Written as DNA, the CDR3 is TGTGCCAGCAGCGAACTAGCGGCATACAATGAGCAGTTCTTC. This encodes CASSELAAYNEQFF.

The chain couples TRBV29-1 to TRBJ2-1, with 10 bases identical to TRBD1. This CDR3 comprises 18 residues. Trimming cost V 4 bases and J 2 bases; bases outside gene matches: 14. The germline gives CDR1 SQVTM, CDR2 ANQGSEA. The CDR3 DNA is TGCAGCGTTGGGCCGGGACAGGGGTTGAGCACAGCCTACAATGAGCAGTTCTTC. The encoded protein is CSVGPGQGLSTAYNEQFF.

The chain combines TRBV5-1 with TRBJ2-1, with TRBD2 as a possible D gene (5 bases). Germline values: CDR1 SGHRS, CDR2 YFSETQ. Trimming shortened V by 5 bases and J by 5 bases, and 17 bases separated the two germline ends. The CDR3 contains 15 residues. CDR3 amino acids: CASRDSVPPNNEQFF. The CDR3 DNA follows: TGCGCCAGCAGGGACTCCGTCCCCCCGAACAATGAGCAGTTCTTC.

This rearrangement joins TRBV28 to TRBJ2-2; D might be TRBD1 (6 bases). Between the trimmed V and J ends, which lost 3 bases and 2 bases, there was a span of 10 bases. Looked up from germline, CDR1 is MDHEN and CDR2 is SYDVKM. This CDR3 has 15 residues. The CDR3 nucleotides are TGTGCCAGCAGTTTCATGGGGGCCAACACCGGGGAGCTGTTTTTT. It encodes CASSFMGANTGELFF.

The rearrangement uses TRBV5-1 and TRBJ2-5; the match to TRBD1 covers 9 bases. Trimming cost V 7 bases and J 3 bases; bases outside gene matches: 10. This CDR3 is built from 15 residues. From germline, CDR1 is SGHRS and CDR2 YFSETQ. CDR3 protein: CASRQGDWSEETQYF. The CDR3, as DNA: TGCGCCAGCCGACAGGGGGATTGGTCGGAAGAGACCCAGTACTTC.

The chain uses TRBV5-6 and TRBJ1-5; D may be TRBD1 (6 bases). The V gene lost 2 bases and the J gene lost 3 bases, with 12 bases spanning the gap. The CDR3 is made up of 15 amino acids. From germline, CDR1 is SGHDT and CDR2 YYEEEE. The CDR3 nucleotides are TGTGCCAGCAGCTTTCAGGGGCACTACAATCAGCCCCAGCATTTT. It yields the protein CASSFQGHYNQPQHF.

V gene TRBV5-6 combines with J gene TRBJ2-2; 13 bases line up with TRBD2. The trim removed 3 bases at V and 1 base at J, leaving 6 bases unmatched. The germline V gene has CDR1 SGHDT and CDR2 YYEEEE. This CDR3 is 18 amino acids long. The CDR3: CASSSRLAGGLNTGELFF. CDR3 in DNA: TGTGCCAGCAGCTCACGACTAGCGGGAGGTTTGAACACCGGGGAGCTGTTTTTT.

The V call is TRBV1, the J call TRBJ2-1; the D call in the table, TRBD2, was not verified against the DNA. TRBV1 is annotated as a pseudogene. The CDR3 consists of 18 residues. CDR3 amino acids: CTSSQAVLGTRADNEQFF. CDR3 DNA: TGCACCAGCAGCCAAGCGGTCCTAGGGACTAGAGCTGACAATGAGCAGTTCTTC.

This chain joins TRBV27 and TRBJ2-2, with D perhaps TRBD2 (6 bases). CDR1 is MNHEY and CDR2 is SMNVEV in the germline V gene (reference sequence). This CDR3 has 16 residues. V was cut by 8 bases and J by 0 bases, with 16 bases left in between. CDR3 sequence: CASSRQAGTNTGELFF. For the CDR3, the DNA is TGTGCCAGCTCGCGGCAGGCGGGAACGAACACCGGGGAGCTGTTTTTT.

The V call is TRBV27, the J call TRBJ1-1, with D maybe TRBD1 (6 bases). Trimming shortened V by 2 bases and J by 1 base, and 8 bases separated the two germline ends. Germline assignment: CDR1 MNHEY and CDR2 SMNVEV (reference sequence). The CDR3 has 14 residues. For the CDR3, the DNA is TGTGCCAGCAGTTTAGACAGGCAGAACACTGAAGCTTTCTTT. Translation: CASSLDRQNTEAFF.

The V and J genes are TRBV7-3 and TRBJ2-2; possible D gene TRBD2, 5 bases. Germline assignment: CDR1 SGHTA and CDR2 FQGTGA. The CDR3 has 15 residues. Trimming shortened V by 4 bases and J by 6 bases, and 15 bases separated the two germline ends. CDR3 in amino acids: CASSSNGGAAGELFF. As DNA, the CDR3 is TGTGCCAGCAGCTCAAACGGAGGAGCGGCCGGGGAGCTGTTTTTT.

The chain uses TRBV6-5 and TRBJ2-3, with 7 bases aligning to TRBD1. Losses at the gene ends were 2 bases for V and 3 bases for J; bases not matched to a gene: 5. There are 15 residues in the CDR3. Germline CDR1 is MNHEY and CDR2 is SVGAGI. CDR3 nucleotide sequence: TGTGCCAGCAGTTACGGGCCAGGGGGAACAGATACGCAGTATTTT. Residues: CASSYGPGGTDTQYF.